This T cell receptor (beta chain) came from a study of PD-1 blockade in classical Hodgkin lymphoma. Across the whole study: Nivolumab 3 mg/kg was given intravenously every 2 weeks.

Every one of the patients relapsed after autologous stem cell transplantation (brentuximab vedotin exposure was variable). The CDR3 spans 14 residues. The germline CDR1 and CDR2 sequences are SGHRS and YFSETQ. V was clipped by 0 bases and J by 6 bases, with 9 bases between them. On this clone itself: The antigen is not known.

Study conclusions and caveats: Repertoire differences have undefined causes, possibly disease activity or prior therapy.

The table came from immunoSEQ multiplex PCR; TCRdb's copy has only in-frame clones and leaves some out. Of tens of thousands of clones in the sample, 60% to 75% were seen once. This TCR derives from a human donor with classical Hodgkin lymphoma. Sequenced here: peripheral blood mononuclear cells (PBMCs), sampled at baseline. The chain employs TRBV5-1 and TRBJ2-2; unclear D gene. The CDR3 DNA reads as TGCGCCAGCAGCTTGGTGCATCAAGCCGGGGAGCTGTTTTTT. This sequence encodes CASSLVHQAGELFF.